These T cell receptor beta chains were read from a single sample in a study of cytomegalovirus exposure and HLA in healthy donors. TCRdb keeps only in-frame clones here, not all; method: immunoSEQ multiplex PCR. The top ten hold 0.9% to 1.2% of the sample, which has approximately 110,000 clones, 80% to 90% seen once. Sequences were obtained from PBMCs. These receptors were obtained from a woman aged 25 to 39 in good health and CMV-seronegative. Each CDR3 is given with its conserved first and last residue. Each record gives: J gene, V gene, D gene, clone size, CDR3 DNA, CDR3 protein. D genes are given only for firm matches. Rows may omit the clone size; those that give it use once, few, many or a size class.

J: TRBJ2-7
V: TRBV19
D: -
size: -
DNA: TGTGCCAGTAGTATTCAGGGCGCCCCGGCCGAGCAGTACTTC
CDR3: CASSIQGAPAEQYF

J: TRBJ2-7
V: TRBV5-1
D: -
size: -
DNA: TGCGCCAGCAGCTATTCAGAGGGGGGGGAGCAGTACTTC
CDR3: CASSYSEGGEQYF

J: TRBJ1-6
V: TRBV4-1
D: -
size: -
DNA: TGCGCCAGCAGCCAAGATCCGGCTCTTCGGGGTAATTCACCCCTCCACTTT
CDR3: CASSQDPALRGNSPLHF

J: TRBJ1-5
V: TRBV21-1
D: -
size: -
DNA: TGTGCCAGCAGCATTTTCACTCCGGGACAGGGTAGAGGAATAGGCAATCAGCCCCAGCATTTT
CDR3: CASSIFTPGQGRGIGNQPQHF

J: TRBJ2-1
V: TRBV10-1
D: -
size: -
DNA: TGCGCCAGCAGTGAGCCAGACAAGACCTACAATGAGCAGTTCTTC
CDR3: CASSEPDKTYNEQFF

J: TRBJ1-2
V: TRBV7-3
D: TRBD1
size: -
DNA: TGTGCCAGCAGCTTAACGGGGACAGGAGCTAACTATGGCTACACCTTC
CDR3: CASSLTGTGANYGYTF

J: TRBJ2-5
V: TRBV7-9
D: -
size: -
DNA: TGTGCCAGCAGCTTAGGAGAGCGGGTTCAAGAGACCCAGTACTTC
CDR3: CASSLGERVQETQYF

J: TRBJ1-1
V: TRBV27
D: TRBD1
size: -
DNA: TGTGCCAGCAGTTTTGGGACAGGGGAGGGTGAAGCTTTCTTT
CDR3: CASSFGTGEGEAFF

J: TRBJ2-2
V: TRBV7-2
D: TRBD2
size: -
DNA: TGTGCCAGCAGCTTAGTCGGGAGGACCATGAACACCGGGGAGCTGTTTTTT
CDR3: CASSLVGRTMNTGELFF

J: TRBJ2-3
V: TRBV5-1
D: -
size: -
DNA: TGCGCCAGCAGCCGCACCGGGACTCTCACAGATACGCAGTATTTT
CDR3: CASSRTGTLTDTQYF

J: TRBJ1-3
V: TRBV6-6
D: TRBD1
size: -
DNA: TGTGCCAGCAGTAAGGGCGGGACAGGGTATTTT
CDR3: CASSKGGTGYF

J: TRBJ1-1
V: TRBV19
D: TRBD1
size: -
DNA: TGTGCCAGTAGTATATCGGGGACAGTTGGTGGCACTGAAGCTTTCTTT
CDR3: CASSISGTVGGTEAFF

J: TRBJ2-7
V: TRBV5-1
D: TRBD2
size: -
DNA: TGCGCCAGCGCCGGACTAGCGGGGTACGAGCAGTACTTC
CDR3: CASAGLAGYEQYF

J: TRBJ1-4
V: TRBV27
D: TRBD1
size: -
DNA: TGTGCCAGCAGTTCCGTCGGGACAGGGGGTGAAAAACTGTTTTTT
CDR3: CASSSVGTGGEKLFF

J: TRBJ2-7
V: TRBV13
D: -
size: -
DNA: TGTGCCAGCAGCTTTAAGGTTAGCCTTAAAGAGCAGTACTTC
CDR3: CASSFKVSLKEQYF

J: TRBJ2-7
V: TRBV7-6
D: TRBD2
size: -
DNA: TGTGCCAGCAGCCCACGGGAGGAGACCTACGAGCAGTACTTC
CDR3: CASSPREETYEQYF

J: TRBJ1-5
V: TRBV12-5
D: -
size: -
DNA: TGTGCTAGTGGTTTGGTACCTTCTGTTTTTGGAGAGAAACTCAATCAGCCCCAGCATTTT
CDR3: CASGLVPSVFGEKLNQPQHF

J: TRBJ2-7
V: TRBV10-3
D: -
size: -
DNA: TGTGCCATCAGTGATCCTCCAAGCTACGAGCAGTACTTC
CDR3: CAISDPPSYEQYF

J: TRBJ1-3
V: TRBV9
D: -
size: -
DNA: TGTGCCAGCAGCCTATCAGGGGTTTCTGGAAACACCATATATTTT
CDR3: CASSLSGVSGNTIYF

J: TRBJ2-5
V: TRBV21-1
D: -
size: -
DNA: TGTGCCAGCAGCCACAGGGAAGCGGAGACCCAGTACTTC
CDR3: CASSHREAETQYF

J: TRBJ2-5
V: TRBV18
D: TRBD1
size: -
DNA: TGTGCCAGCTCACCGATGGACAGGGGTCAAGAGACCCAGTACTTC
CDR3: CASSPMDRGQETQYF

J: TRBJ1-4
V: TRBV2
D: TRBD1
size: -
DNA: TGTGCCAGCAGGACCACGCCGACAGGGGAGGGTAATGAAAAACTGTTTTTT
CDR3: CASRTTPTGEGNEKLFF

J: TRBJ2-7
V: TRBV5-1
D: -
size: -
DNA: TGTGCCAGCAGCCCTCACGATCCTAGCTCCTACGAGCAGTACTTC
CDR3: CASSPHDPSSYEQYF

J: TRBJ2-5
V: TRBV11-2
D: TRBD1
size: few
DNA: TGTGCCAGCAGCTTAAACAGGGGGTGGGAGACCCAGTACTTC
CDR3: CASSLNRGWETQYF

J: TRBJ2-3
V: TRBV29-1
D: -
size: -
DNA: TGCAGCGTCGCCCTAGTGACAGAGAGCACAGATACGCAGTATTTT
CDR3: CSVALVTESTDTQYF